This T cell receptor (beta chain) was recovered during a study of radiotherapy plus CTLA-4 blockade in lung cancer. At the level of the study: Objective responses emerged in over 15% of patients, and around 31% attained disease control. General study findings and limits: Some TCR clones had been derived from tumors. These clones expanded in peripheral blood after radiotherapy plus ipilimumab. Reports state that early shifts in blood T cell clones, with interferon-beta, best predicted response.

This clone was found many times. Its antigen is still unknown. The protocol was immunoSEQ multiplex PCR, while the TCRdb copy is restricted to in-frame clones and leaves out a portion. The sample carries roughly 68,000 clones, more than 75% recorded once. The clonotype was recovered from a human donor with non-small cell lung cancer who had a complete response to radiotherapy plus ipilimumab. Sequencing used peripheral blood, obtained from a patient treated with radiotherapy plus ipilimumab.

The CDR3 here is CASKELRLAGNNEQFF. The CDR3 DNA reads as TGTGCCAGCAAGGAGCTGCGACTAGCGGGGAACAATGAGCAGTTCTTC. The chain employs TRBV19 and TRBJ2-1, with 11 bases matching TRBD2. The CDR3 has 16 residues. V lost 9 bases and J lost 5; bases outside the gene matches: 12. Per the germline V gene, CDR1 is LNHDA and CDR2 is SQIVND (reference sequence).